This TCR beta chain is from a study of T cells in tumors after PD-1 blockade. The wider study: Patients had no prior checkpoint blockade, systemic immunosuppressants, or anti-cancer therapy within 4 weeks. Either cemiplimab 350 mg every 2 weeks or pembrolizumab 200 mg every 3 weeks was given. Study-wide results and caveats: Peripheral recruitment is suggested, as some novel exhausted tumor clones were in pre-treatment blood. Two pre-treatment samples showed no clonal replacement between them.

The germline V and J ends were trimmed by 8 bases and 1 base, with 11 bases remaining between them. The CDR3 contains 14 residues. Germline values: CDR1 SNHLY, CDR2 FYNNEI. About this clone itself: Its antigen is not known.

Data came from immunoSEQ multiplex PCR; TCRdb stores just in-frame clones and leaves some out. The sample lists 9,100 or so clones, 50% to 65% occurring once. This chain connects TRBV2 to TRBJ2-2, with D unresolved. The receptor was isolated from a human donor with basal cell carcinoma. This sample comprised tumor tissue, obtained after anti-PD-1 treatment. The CDR3 sequence: CASVAYRNTGELFF. The CDR3 nucleotides read TGTGCCAGCGTCGCGTACCGGAACACCGGGGAGCTGTTTTTT.